The clone carrying this T cell receptor beta chain was found a few times. This specimen belongs to a study of blood T cell repertoires in COVID-19. Study-wide background: The origin of the acute and convalescent COVID-19 samples was the United States, Italy and Spain. The analysed material was cDNA or gDNA that came from T cells, B-cell-depleted T cells, or PBMCs.

Germline V gene data show CDR1 as SNHLY and CDR2 as FYNNEI. V shed 5 bases and J shed 1 base, with 3 bases lying between them. This CDR3 contains 11 residues. Only in-frame clones appear in the TCRdb table, and some are missing; sequencing was by immunoSEQ multiplex PCR. Here the sample spans under 350,000 clones, around 78% being singletons. Sequences were obtained from peripheral blood. The chain links TRBV2 to TRBJ2-7; no reliable D call. The sequence derives from a man aged 55 to 70 who had recovered from COVID-19. This chain's CDR3 is CASSPSYEQYF. CDR3 coding DNA: TGTGCCAGCAGTCCATCCTACGAGCAGTACTTC.